The clone carrying this TCR beta chain was counted between two and nine times. The antigen remains unidentified. V was pared by 5 bases and J by 6 bases, with 6 bases of the junction left unmatched. The CDR3 length is 15 residues. Looked up from germline, CDR1 is SGHAT and CDR2 is FQNNGV. The sample originates from a study of identical twins. Points from the study as a whole: The study reached conclusions through statistical analysis that was cross-sectional, not following the same donors.

Template switching supplied a universal primer site; unique molecular identifiers were carried on the cDNA. MiXCR was run by TCRdb on the 5' RACE reads, yielding one entry per CDR3 protein. The profile shows some 1,600,000 distinct CDR3 sequences, 32% of them singletons. All donors comprised healthy Caucasians. The sequencing input was cord blood. This receptor was identified in a newborn girl in good health. The chain employs TRBV11-2 and TRBJ2-1; 11 bases fit TRBD2. This CDR3 is CASSVVAGGVNEQFF. DNA for the CDR3: TGTGCCAGCAGCGTAGTAGCGGGAGGGGTCAATGAGCAGTTCTTC.